The 30 T cell receptor beta chains presented below share a single source sample, sequenced in a study of cytomegalovirus exposure and HLA in healthy donors (dated by TCRdb to the late 2010s). The library was generated by the immunoSEQ multiplex PCR assay. For the multiplex PCR, a mixture combining 60 forward primers for TCR Vbeta segments and 13 reverse primers for TCR Jbeta segments was used. TCRdb holds this immuneACCESS table with in-frame rearrangements only. Some clones are missing; in checked studies, unresolved V genes explain under half, and the rest has no known cause. This sample comprises about 140,000 clones, roughly 84% of them detected only once. The top ten clonotypes cover 2% to 2.5% of the sample. Sequenced: PBMCs. The receptors come from a boy younger than 10 in good health and CMV-seronegative.

The chain joins TRBV7-2 to TRBJ2-5, with D perhaps TRBD2 (7 bases). This CDR3 comprises 15 residues. The V gene's germline CDR1 is SGHTA and CDR2 FQGNSA. The ends were cut back, 4 bases at V and 2 bases at J, with 14 bases in the middle. CDR3 residues: CASSWGGAGQETQYF. The CDR3 DNA reads TGTGCCAGCAGCTGGGGGGGGGCAGGGCAAGAGACCCAGTACTTC.

This clone was observed once. The V call is TRBV4-2, the J call TRBJ2-5; 10 bases line up with TRBD1. The J call is doubtful: the DNA matches TRBJ2-7 better. Germline-derived CDR1 and CDR2 are LGHNA and YNFKEQ. This CDR3 is 15 amino acids long. CDR3 sequence: CASSPGQGISYEQYF. In DNA form, the CDR3 reads TGTGCCAGCAGCCCGGGACAGGGGATCTCCTACGAGCAGTACTTC.

This chain connects TRBV10-2 to TRBJ1-1, with 8 bases lining up with TRBD1. The CDR3 contains 15 residues. Germline CDR1 is WSHSY and CDR2 is SAAADI. The trim removed 0 bases at V and 1 base at J, leaving 1 base unmatched. CDR3 sequence: CASSESQGANTEAFF. CDR3 coding DNA: TGCGCCAGCAGTGAGTCGCAGGGGGCGAACACTGAAGCTTTCTTT.

This clone was seen once. The gene calls are TRBV5-1 and TRBJ2-1; 7 nucleotides align to TRBD1. Germline values: CDR1 SGHRS, CDR2 YFSETQ. This CDR3 has 14 residues. The trim removed 8 bases at V and 3 bases at J, leaving 8 bases unmatched. The chain's CDR3 is CASHQGVLYNEQFF. The CDR3 DNA sequence: TGCGCCAGTCACCAGGGGGTTCTCTACAATGAGCAGTTCTTC. Filled out from reference TRBV5-1 and TRBJ2-1, the complete variable domain reads KAGVTQTPRYLIKTRGQQVTLSCSPISGHRSVSWYQQTPGQGLQFLFEYFSETQRNKGNFPGRFSGRQFSNSRSEMNVSTLELGDSALYLCASHQGVLYNEQFFGPGTRLTVL.

The chain has TRBV23-1 and TRBJ2-2; 12 bases match TRBD2. TRBV23-1 is identified as an open reading frame with a role that is uncertain. The CDR3 loop spans 22 amino acids. V dropped 3 bases and J dropped 7; count of bases not matched to a gene: 24. CDR3: CASSQPPDSLTSGGEKCGELFF. CDR3 DNA sequence: TGCGCCAGCAGTCAGCCCCCGGACAGCCTGACTAGCGGGGGAGAAAAGTGCGGGGAGCTGTTTTTT.

CDR3 DNA: TGCGCCAGCAGCCTTCGTAACAACGGGGACCAAGAGACCCAGTACTTC. It is translated as CASSLRNNGDQETQYF. The J gene is TRBJ2-5, the V gene TRBV4-1, with D possibly TRBD2 on 5 matching bases. The CDR3 totals 16 residues. Trimming removed 4 bases at V and 0 bases at J, with 15 bases between. CDR1 MGHRA and CDR2 YSYEKL come from the germline V gene.

There are a few counts of this clone. The chain carries TRBV5-4 and TRBJ2-3, with a weak D call TRBD2 (5 bases). V was pared by 4 bases and J by 4 bases, with 13 bases between. This CDR3 has 14 residues. Germline V gene lookup returns CDR1 SGHNT and CDR2 YYREEE (reference sequence). CDR3 loop: CASSQEVASDTQYF. The CDR3 bases are TGTGCCAGCAGCCAAGAAGTAGCGTCAGATACGCAGTATTTT.

This clone was counted ten times or more. The CDR3 loop reads CASSPEAGGPTEQFF. For the CDR3, the DNA is TGTGCCAGCAGTCCCGAAGCGGGAGGGCCGACCGAGCAGTTCTTC. This sequence joins TRBV6-4 and TRBJ2-1, with 10 bases matching TRBD2. With V trimmed by 5 bases and J by 10 bases, 11 bases remained unmatched. The CDR3 runs 15 residues. The V gene's germline CDR1 is MRHNA and CDR2 SNTAGT.

This chain joins TRBV14 and TRBJ1-1; the match to TRBD1 covers 8 bases. V lost 2 bases to trimming and J lost 4 bases; unmatched junction nucleotides: 6. Per germline, CDR1 SGHDN and CDR2 FVKESK. CDR3 length: 15 amino acids. As DNA, the CDR3 is TGTGCCAGCAGCCAACCAGGGGGCCTCAGCACTGAAGCTTTCTTT. Translated: CASSQPGGLSTEAFF.

This chain connects TRBV28 to TRBJ2-3; D ambiguous. The DNA end is more similar to TRBJ1-5, so the J call may be wrong. CDR3 length: 15 residues. The germline gives CDR1 MDHEN, CDR2 SYDVKM. CDR3 nucleotide sequence: TGTGCCAGCAGTTTAAGTCGACTAGCGGGAGATACGCAGCATTTT. This translates into CASSLSRLAGDTQHF.

The chain is built from TRBV6-5 and TRBJ1-1; 7 bases are shared with TRBD1. Germline V gives CDR1 MNHEY, CDR2 SVGAGI. With 2 bases clipped from V and 8 bases from J, the junction kept 5 bases outside the gene matches. The CDR3 spans 13 residues. The CDR3 loop is CASSYGQGGEAFF. CDR3 DNA sequence: TGTGCCAGCAGTTACGGGCAGGGGGGAGAAGCTTTCTTT.

The V and J genes are TRBV19 and TRBJ1-2, with 7 bases identical to TRBD1. V gave up 5 bases and J gave up 5 bases; unmatched junction bases: 14. From germline, CDR1 is LNHDA and CDR2 SQIVND (reference sequence). The CDR3 spans 16 residues. The DNA of the CDR3 is TGTGCCAGTAGTTCTGCTTACAGGGGAGTTGGATATGGCTACACCTTC. It encodes CASSSAYRGVGYGYTF.

The chain uses TRBV13 and TRBJ2-1; D is possibly TRBD1 (6 bases). CDR3 size: 14 residues. CDR1 PRHDT and CDR2 FYEKMQ come from the germline V gene (reference sequence). V dropped 5 bases and J dropped 12 bases, with 20 bases sitting between them. The CDR3 sequence is CASSQGTVGSRQFF. DNA of the CDR3: TGTGCCAGCAGCCAGGGGACGGTGGGTAGCCGGCAGTTCTTC.

This sequence joins TRBV10-1 and TRBJ1-1; a weak D match, TRBD1 (5 bases). The germline V gene has CDR1 WNHNN and CDR2 SYGVQD (reference sequence). CDR3 size: 15 residues. V lost 1 base and J lost 1, with 10 bases in between. CDR3 DNA: TGCGCCAGCAGTGAGTTCCGGGGGGGGAACACTGAAGCTTTCTTT. This gives the protein CASSEFRGGNTEAFF.

The chain joins TRBV5-1 to TRBJ1-6, with D maybe TRBD1 (6 bases). V dropped 0 bases and J dropped 10 bases, with 11 bases sitting between them. Germline V lookup: CDR1 SGHRS, CDR2 YFSETQ. There are 14 residues in the CDR3. The CDR3 DNA reads TGCGCCAGCAGCTTGGGATCAGGGGAGTCACCCCTCCACTTT. It translates to CASSLGSGESPLHF.

The chain joins TRBV4-3 to TRBJ2-3; D perhaps matches TRBD2 (5 bases). Trimming pared 8 bases from V and 0 bases from J, leaving 9 bases between. Germline CDR1 and CDR2: LGHNA and YSLEER. CDR3 size: 13 residues. The CDR3 is CASGLGSTDTQYF. The DNA of the CDR3 is TGCGCCAGCGGACTTGGGAGCACAGATACGCAGTATTTT.

The rearrangement joins TRBV6-1 to TRBJ1-1; D is possibly TRBD1 (5 bases). The CDR3 has 16 amino acids. Germline CDR1 is MNHNS and CDR2 is SASEGT. V was cut by 6 bases and J by 5 bases, with 22 bases left in between. The chain's CDR3 is CASSEYGGTQATEAFF. The CDR3 nucleotides read TGTGCCAGCAGCGAATATGGAGGGACCCAGGCTACTGAAGCTTTCTTT.

CDR3 nucleotide sequence: TGTGCCAGCAGCGCGTACCCCTCCTACGAGCAGTACTTC. It yields the protein CASSAYPSYEQYF. This chain uses TRBV9 with TRBJ2-5; D gene ambiguous. The J call may be in error: the DNA end matches TRBJ2-7 better. The CDR3 is made up of 13 amino acids. CDR1 is SGDLS, CDR2 YYNGEE, per germline.

The V call is TRBV19, the J call TRBJ2-2; maybe TRBD1 (5 bases). The germline gives CDR1 LNHDA, CDR2 SQIVND (reference sequence). V was cut by 9 bases and J by 6 bases, with 20 bases left in between. This CDR3 spans 15 amino acids. The chain's CDR3 is CASRYTSGSAGELFF. DNA for the CDR3: TGTGCCAGCCGTTACACGTCAGGGTCAGCCGGGGAGCTGTTTTTT.

CDR3 DNA: TGTGCCAGCAGCTTCGGACTAGCGGAAGAGACCCAGTACTTC. This codes for CASSFGLAEETQYF. The chain employs TRBV28 and TRBJ2-5, with 10 positions matching TRBD2. Germline trimming cut 6 bases from V and 3 bases from J; bases unmatched to any gene: 4. CDR3 length equals 14 residues. The V gene's germline CDR1 is MDHEN and CDR2 SYDVKM. Supplemented by reference TRBV28 and TRBJ2-5, the full variable domain reads DVKVTQSSRYLVKRTGEKVFLECVQDMDHENMFWYRQDPGLGLRLIYFSYDVKMKEKGDIPEGYSVSREKKERFSLILESASTNQTSMYLCASSFGLAEETQYFGPGTRLLVL.

V is TRBV7-9 and J is TRBJ1-3, with a possible D match to TRBD1 (5 bases). The V gene's germline CDR1 is SEHNR and CDR2 FQNEAQ (reference sequence). The CDR3 is 16 residues long. V shed 5 bases and J shed 0 bases, with 14 bases lying between them. The CDR3 sequence is CASSRQRPGSGNTIYF. The CDR3 DNA reads as TGTGCCAGCAGCAGACAGCGACCAGGCTCTGGAAACACCATATATTTT. Drawing the rest from reference TRBV7-9 and TRBJ1-3, the complete variable domain is DTGVSQNPRHKITKRGQNVTFRCDPISEHNRLYWYRQTLGQGPEFLTYFQNEAQLEKSRLLSDRFSAERPKGSFSTLEIQRTEQGDSAMYLCASSRQRPGSGNTIYFGEGSWLTVV.

This clone was counted between two and nine times. This sequence joins TRBV2 and TRBJ2-6, with D uncertain. The germline V and J ends were trimmed by 6 bases and 0 bases, with 9 bases remaining between them. The CDR3 extends over 15 amino acids. Per germline, CDR1 SNHLY and CDR2 FYNNEI. CDR3 coding DNA: TGTGCCAGCAGAGCAGACATCTCTGGGGCCAACGTCCTGACTTTC. Protein sequence: CASRADISGANVLTF.

Here the CDR3 reads CASIPRGRFTEAFF. CDR3 DNA sequence: TGTGCCAGCATTCCAAGAGGGCGCTTCACTGAAGCTTTCTTT. This chain uses TRBV7-2 with TRBJ1-1; unclear D gene. This CDR3 spans 14 amino acids. Germline CDR1 and CDR2: SGHTA and FQGNSA. V dropped 7 bases and J dropped 4 bases, with 16 bases sitting between them.

The chain joins TRBV5-1 to TRBJ2-5, with 9 bases fitting TRBD1. The J call is uncertain, as TRBJ2-7 better fits the DNA end. This CDR3 region has 14 residues. From germline, CDR1 is SGHRS and CDR2 YFSETQ. CDR3 sequence (DNA): TGCGCCAGCAGATGGACAGGGGAATCCTACGAGCAGTACTTC. This gives the protein CASRWTGESYEQYF.

This sequence joins TRBV9 and TRBJ1-4; perhaps TRBD1 as D (5 bases). The CDR3 length is 15 residues. Trimming shortened V by 2 bases and J by 8 bases, and 16 bases separated the two germline ends. From germline, CDR1 is SGDLS and CDR2 YYNGEE. CDR3: CASSVGGFRGEKLFF. CDR3 nucleotides: TGTGCCAGCAGCGTCGGGGGTTTTCGGGGCGAAAAACTGTTTTTT.

The rearrangement uses TRBV5-1 and TRBJ2-2; perhaps TRBD1 as D (5 bases). This CDR3 is built from 16 residues. Germline CDR1 and CDR2: SGHRS and YFSETQ. The ends were cut back, 3 bases at V and 6 bases at J, with 18 bases in the middle. CDR3 in amino acids: CASSSRLVRQPGELFF. The CDR3 DNA reads TGCGCCAGCAGCTCAAGATTAGTACGACAGCCCGGGGAGCTGTTTTTT.

The gene calls are TRBV6-5 and TRBJ1-2; no clear D gene. V was trimmed by 5 bases and J by 1 base, leaving 8 bases between them. Germline V gene lookup returns CDR1 MNHEY and CDR2 SVGAGI. The CDR3 runs 13 residues. Written as DNA, the CDR3 is TGTGCCAGCAGTCCGGTTATTAACTATGGCTACACCTTC. It translates to CASSPVINYGYTF.

The chain links TRBV28 to TRBJ1-1, with D uncertain. The germline V gene has CDR1 MDHEN and CDR2 SYDVKM. The CDR3 is made up of 13 amino acids. V lost 7 bases and J lost 2, with 11 bases in between. The DNA for the CDR3 is TGTGCCAGCATCGCCGCGCTCAACACTGAAGCTTTCTTT. It yields the protein CASIAALNTEAFF.

The chain joins TRBV11-3 to TRBJ2-1, with TRBD1 identical over 8 bases. This CDR3 comprises 14 residues. The germline CDR1 and CDR2 sequences are SGHNT and YENEEA. The trim removed 5 bases at V and 5 bases at J, leaving 5 bases unmatched. The CDR3 DNA reads as TGTGCCAGCAGCCGCGGACAGGGACACAATGAGCAGTTCTTC. Protein: CASSRGQGHNEQFF.

The CDR3 DNA is TGTGCCAGCAGCTTAACGGTGTCGGGGGAATCTAACCGCAATGAGCAGTTCTTC. Protein product: CASSLTVSGESNRNEQFF. This sequence joins TRBV7-3 and TRBJ2-1; perhaps TRBD2 as D (6 bases). V shed 0 bases and J shed 6 bases, with 21 bases lying between them. The CDR3 has 18 amino acids. Looked up from germline, CDR1 is SGHTA and CDR2 is FQGTGA.